Below are 19 T cell receptor beta chains sequenced from a single sample in a study of OX40 agonist ivuxolimab in advanced cancers. Sequenced by immunoSEQ multiplex PCR; TCRdb stores in-frame clones only, minus some. The data hold tens of thousands of clones, with 80% to 95% observed a single time. Sequencing was performed on CD4+ or CD8+ T cells sorted from blood, taken in a trial of the OX40 agonist ivuxolimab. Receptors were obtained from an adult with an advanced solid tumor such as melanoma, head and neck, liver or kidney cancer.

This chain links TRBV7-2 with TRBJ2-2; 14 bases match TRBD2. This CDR3 contains 15 residues. The ends lost 4 bases at V and 7 bases at J; junction bases unmatched: 2. CDR1 and CDR2 (germline): SGHTA, FQGNSA. The CDR3 DNA sequence: TGTGCCAGCAGCTGGACTAGCGGGGGGAGCGGGGAGCTGTTTTTT. Translation: CASSWTSGGSGELFF.

This chain connects TRBV5-4 to TRBJ2-3, with a tentative D call TRBD2 (6 bases). Germline CDR1 is SGHNT and CDR2 is YYREEE (reference sequence). This CDR3 contains 15 residues. The ends were cut back, 7 bases at V and 2 bases at J, with 17 bases in the middle. CDR3 sequence: CASRWGGTVTDTQYF. CDR3 coding DNA: TGTGCCAGCCGGTGGGGCGGGACCGTCACAGATACGCAGTATTTT.

The V and J genes are TRBV7-9 and TRBJ2-1; D possibly corresponds to TRBD1 (6 bases). The CDR3 consists of 14 residues. Germline V gene lookup returns CDR1 SEHNR and CDR2 FQNEAQ (reference sequence). Trimming removed 8 bases at V and 8 bases at J, with 19 bases between. The CDR3 DNA reads TGTGCCAGCGTTCTGGACAGTCCCATGGATGAGCAGTTCTTC. Translation: CASVLDSPMDEQFF. Full variable domain (rest looked up from reference TRBV7-9 and TRBJ2-1): DTGVSQNPRHKITKRGQNVTFRCDPISEHNRLYWYRQTLGQGPEFLTYFQNEAQLEKSRLLSDRFSAERPKGSFSTLEIQRTEQGDSAMYLCASVLDSPMDEQFFGPGTRLTVL.

The chain employs TRBV7-9 and TRBJ2-7; D call uncertain. CDR3 length: 12 residues. Germline assignment: CDR1 SEHNR and CDR2 FQNEAQ (reference sequence). V lost 2 bases and J 6 bases, leaving 8 bases between the germline ends. CDR3: CASSLTNAEQYF. The CDR3 nucleotides are TGTGCCAGCAGCTTAACGAATGCCGAGCAGTACTTC.

The V and J genes are TRBV5-5 and TRBJ1-4; D unresolved. V was pared by 4 bases and J by 8 bases, with 18 bases between. Germline V gene sequence: CDR1 SGHKS, CDR2 YYEKEE (reference sequence). The CDR3 covers 15 residues. The CDR3 protein is CASSVSMGSWEKLFF. As DNA, the CDR3 is TGTGCCAGCAGCGTTTCTATGGGGTCTTGGGAAAAACTGTTTTTT.

The chain joins TRBV4-1 to TRBJ2-7, with D maybe TRBD2 (7 bases). This CDR3 has 15 residues. Germline CDR1 MGHRA, CDR2 YSYEKL. Trimming cost V 0 bases and J 3 bases, with 12 bases left between them. In DNA, the CDR3 is TGCGCCAGCAGCCAAGAAACAGGGAGGGGCTACGAGCAGTACTTC. This encodes CASSQETGRGYEQYF.

The chain joins TRBV6-1 to TRBJ2-3; tentative D call: TRBD1 (5 bases). V was cut by 6 bases and J by 6 bases, with 10 bases left in between. This CDR3 has 12 amino acids. The V gene's germline CDR1 is MNHNS and CDR2 SASEGT. CDR3 loop: CASSSQGDTQYF. CDR3 in DNA: TGTGCCAGCAGCTCCCAGGGTGATACGCAGTATTTT.

This clone was seen only once. V usage is TRBV28 and J usage is TRBJ2-7; D is undetermined. Germline CDR1 is MDHEN and CDR2 is SYDVKM. CDR3 length: 14 residues. Trimming left V 3 bases short and J 2 bases short, with 11 bases between. The CDR3, as DNA: TGTGCCAGCAGTTTCCCCGCAGGTACCTACGAGCAGTACTTC. This translates into CASSFPAGTYEQYF.

This rearrangement joins TRBV27 to TRBJ2-1; D possibly corresponds to TRBD1 (6 bases). Looked up from germline, CDR1 is MNHEY and CDR2 is SMNVEV (reference sequence). Deletions cut 6 bases from V and 2 bases from J, with 17 bases between. CDR3 length: 16 amino acids. CDR3 in amino acids: CASRWTGTSTYNEQFF. The CDR3 DNA sequence: TGTGCCAGCAGATGGACCGGGACATCAACCTACAATGAGCAGTTCTTC.

The chain uses TRBV28 and TRBJ1-1; no clear D. V was trimmed by 10 bases and J by 1 base, leaving 10 bases between them. The CDR3 has 12 amino acids. Germline loops: CDR1 MDHEN, CDR2 SYDVKM. As DNA, the CDR3 is TGTGCCACCGAGAAGGGGAACACTGAAGCTTTCTTT. Encoded protein: CATEKGNTEAFF.

This clone appeared a single time. The chain is built from TRBV6-5 and TRBJ2-7; 7 bases agree with TRBD2. The CDR3 has 16 amino acids. In germline, CDR1 is MNHEY, CDR2 SVGAGI. Trimming at V came to 3 bases and at J to 0 bases, leaving 8 bases not matched to a gene. CDR3 protein: CASSYGGVGISYEQYF. The CDR3 coding sequence is TGTGCCAGCAGTTATGGGGGGGTGGGGATCTCCTACGAGCAGTACTTC.

This chain uses TRBV2 with TRBJ2-2, with D perhaps TRBD1 (5 bases). This CDR3 has 14 amino acids. Germline V lookup: CDR1 SNHLY, CDR2 FYNNEI. Deletions cut 6 bases from V and 3 bases from J, with 11 bases between. The CDR3 nucleotides are TGTGCCAGCAGAGGGGATAGCCACACCGGGGAGCTGTTTTTT. It translates to CASRGDSHTGELFF.

The chain recombines TRBV27 with TRBJ1-1; TRBD1 might be the D (6 bases). Germline V gene sequence: CDR1 MNHEY, CDR2 SMNVEV (reference sequence). Trimming removed 3 bases from V and 3 bases from J, with 11 bases in between. CDR3 size: 14 residues. Written as DNA, the CDR3 is TGTGCCAGCAGTTTTCAGGGGCGATACACTGAAGCTTTCTTT. This codes for CASSFQGRYTEAFF.

This clone was observed a few times. CDR3 amino acids: CASSLVNEQYF. As DNA, the CDR3 is TGTGCCAGCAGCTTAGTCAACGAGCAGTACTTC. The chain employs TRBV11-3 and TRBJ2-7; D unclear. CDR3 length: 11 amino acids. Germline V CDR1 and CDR2: SGHNT, YENEEA. V was clipped by 1 base and J by 5 bases, with 3 bases between them.

The chain's CDR3 is CASRQGRNYGYTF. The CDR3 DNA reads as TGTGCCAGCAGGCAAGGCAGGAACTATGGCTACACCTTC. The chain has TRBV5-4 and TRBJ1-2; no firm D call. With 5 bases removed from V and 2 bases from J, the gap between germline ends came to 10 bases. Germline-derived CDR1 and CDR2 are SGHNT and YYREEE (reference sequence). The CDR3 runs to 13 residues.

The sample holds a few counts of this clone. The chain couples TRBV18 to TRBJ1-2, with no clear D. V lost 3 bases and J 8 bases, leaving 10 bases between the germline ends. Per the germline V gene, CDR1 is KGHSH and CDR2 is LQKENI. The CDR3 has 12 residues. The CDR3 loop is CASSPAEEGYTF. In DNA, the CDR3 is TGTGCCAGCTCACCTGCAGAGGAGGGCTACACCTTC.

CDR3 sequence reads: CASSLVFNEQFF. The CDR3 nucleotides are TGTGCCAGCTCCCTCGTCTTCAATGAGCAGTTCTTC. This chain joins TRBV18 and TRBJ2-1; unclear D gene. V gave up 6 bases and J gave up 6 bases, with 9 bases separating them. This CDR3 is built from 12 residues. CDR1 is KGHSH, CDR2 LQKENI, per germline.

In nucleotides, the CDR3 is TGTGCCAGCGGCACGACGGGGGCCAAAAACATTCAGTACTTC. Amino acid sequence: CASGTTGAKNIQYF. V gene TRBV28 combines with J gene TRBJ2-4, with a possible D match to TRBD2 (5 bases). Trimming removed 8 bases at V and 1 base at J, with 12 bases between. Looked up from germline, CDR1 is MDHEN and CDR2 is SYDVKM. CDR3 size: 14 residues.

In nucleotides, the CDR3 is TGTGCCAGCAGCTTAGCGGGAGGGTGGGAGCAGTACTTC. Translated: CASSLAGGWEQYF. V gene TRBV11-3 combines with J gene TRBJ2-7, with 8 bases identical to TRBD2. The CDR3 extends over 13 amino acids. Germline V CDR1 and CDR2: SGHNT, YENEEA. Germline trimming cut 1 base from V and 7 bases from J; bases unmatched to any gene: 3.